This entry is about one TCR beta chain. The table lists this clonotype with many counts. No much larger clone is present one base from it, and per-base qualities are unavailable. This specimen comes from a study of T cells after yellow fever vaccination (dated by TCRdb to the late 2010s). For the wider study: Libraries from fractions with low cell numbers were prepared with the SMART-Seq v4 Ultra Low Input RNA kit. To track T-cell clones before and after primary and booster YFV17D yellow fever vaccination, bulk TCR alpha and beta repertoires were sequenced longitudinally. Two healthy male donors, one aged 18 to 29 and one aged 30 to 40 years, made up the cohort. Blood samples were taken at several timepoints before and after primary and secondary immunization, and bulk PBMC replicates and cell subsets were isolated.

V lost 5 bases and J lost 4 bases, and the count of bases not matched to a germline gene is 9. Reading the germline V gene gives CDR1 SQVTM and CDR2 ANQGSEA. The CDR3 sequence holds 14 residues, the cysteine and phenylalanine included. Only the CDR3 part of the read is kept: 42 bases, read in frame from the first base. Overall study results and their limits: FACS-sorted repertoires could contain abundant contaminating clonotypes from the bulk population, so computational filtering was required. After the booster, most of the clones that had expanded following primary vaccination were detected again (almost 98% of CD4 and 80% to 90% of CD8), which suggests that memory was broadly maintained. The study included only a couple of donors, which limits how far the findings can be generalized. Compared with the primary T-cell response, the secondary T-cell response was faster but weaker, reaching its peak on day 5 rather than on day 15. A small share of clonotypes was detected in both CD4 and CD8 compartments, with the overlap likely arising from convergent recombination.

TCR cDNA was synthesized by 5'RACE template switching, through which a universal primer site and unique molecular identifiers were introduced. cDNA synthesis was primed from both the TCR alpha and TCR beta constant segments. Library amplification involved two PCR steps, and the second step added sample barcodes and sequencing adapters. Sequencing of libraries was done on Illumina HiSeq 2500 (2x100 bp) or NovaSeq (2x150 bp). The source study handled its data this way. Reads were demultiplexed and collapsed into UMI consensus sequences with MIGEC, and V(D)J alignment was performed with MiXCR. Using edgeR on replicate PBMC samples, clonotypes were called vaccine-responding if FDR was below 0.01 and the log2 fold change was above 5 up to day 15. Each bulk clonotype was labeled CD4 or CD8 based on which sequenced repertoire, CD4 or CD8, contained the clonotype at higher abundance. Clonotypes enriched at least 10-fold in dextramer-positive over dextramer-negative fractions were defined as NS4B-specific, and CD4-biased clonotypes were excluded. TCRdb passed the public sequencing reads through fastp at Q25 and MiXCR, retaining productive beta sequences. Each entry is one CDR3 protein sequence, shown with its most common DNA and genes. These V and J calls are TCRdb output, not the study's own analysis. Here the sample has about 45,000 distinct CDR3 sequences; roughly 7.1% occur a single time. Approximately 15% of the sample comes from the top ten.

The sample's treatment or condition label, decoded: live attenuated yellow fever vaccine strain. PBMCs were isolated from peripheral blood using a standard Ficoll-Paque protocol. Epitope-specific CD8 T cells were sorted with a dextramer loaded with the yellow fever NS4B epitope peptide, together with anti-CD3 and anti-CD8 staining. TriZol was used to extract RNA from bulk PBMCs, from CD4 and CD8 fractions, and from dextramer-positive and dextramer-negative fractions. This receptor chain uses TRBV29-1 and TRBJ2-7; TRBD2 matches 9 bases in the middle. The sample here was CD8+ T cells not binding an NS4B(214-222) dextramer, sorted from PBMCs, taken 45 days after the yellow fever booster vaccination. Reading the label with the study, this specimen's cell subset or site is: NS4B epitope dextramer-negative CD8 T cells. This TCR was recovered from a man aged 25 to 40 who received the YFV17D yellow fever vaccine. The CDR3 region: CSVSETSGIYEQYF. The nucleotide sequence is given as TGCAGCGTTTCGGAGACTAGCGGAATTTACGAGCAGTACTTC.